A single sample is the source of the 28 T cell receptor beta chains below, sequenced in a study of cytomegalovirus exposure and HLA in healthy donors. PCR primers comprised 60 Vbeta and 13 Jbeta primers. Sequenced by immunoSEQ multiplex PCR; TCRdb stores in-frame clones only, minus some. The profile shows 180,000 or so clones, around four fifths of them singletons. The source material was PBMCs. Source of these receptors: a man younger than 35 in good health and CMV-seronegative.

This chain connects TRBV19 to TRBJ1-5; the D gene is possibly TRBD1 (5 bases). Germline CDR1 reads LNHDA; CDR2 reads SQIVND (reference sequence). Trimming shortened V by 5 bases and J by 2 bases, and 13 bases separated the two germline ends. This CDR3 is built from 15 residues. The CDR3 protein is CASSWQGGGNQPQHF. CDR3 DNA: TGTGCCAGTAGTTGGCAGGGTGGAGGCAATCAGCCCCAGCATTTT. Based on the CDR3 plus reference TRBV19 and TRBJ1-5, the full variable domain is DGGITQSPKYLFRKEGQNVTLSCEQNLNHDAMYWYRQDPGQGLRLIYYSQIVNDFQKGDIAEGYSVSREKKESFPLTVTSAQKNPTAFYLCASSWQGGGNQPQHFGDGTRLSIL.

The V call is TRBV11-2, the J call TRBJ1-1, with 7 bases fitting TRBD1. Germline values: CDR1 SGHAT, CDR2 FQNNGV. With 3 bases clipped from V and 2 bases from J, the junction kept 3 bases outside the gene matches. This CDR3 is 14 amino acids long. CDR3 sequence reads: CASSLGQRNTEAFF. The CDR3 nucleotides read TGTGCCAGCAGCTTGGGACAGCGCAACACTGAAGCTTTCTTT.

A remark on this clone: Other DNA sequences in this specimen translate into the identical CDR3. The gene calls are TRBV15 and TRBJ2-5; D might be TRBD1 (5 bases). V dropped 0 bases and J dropped 2 bases, with 7 bases sitting between them. The CDR3 is 14 amino acids. Per germline, CDR1 LNHNV and CDR2 YYDKDF (reference sequence). The CDR3: CATSRDRGQETQYF. DNA of the CDR3: TGTGCCACCAGCAGAGATAGGGGTCAAGAGACCCAGTACTTC.

The chain employs TRBV7-2 and TRBJ1-2; possible D gene TRBD1, 5 bases. CDR1 is SGHTA, CDR2 FQGNSA, per germline. Trimming pared 8 bases from V and 10 bases from J, leaving 20 bases between. The CDR3 spans 13 residues. Here the CDR3 DNA reads TGTGCCAGCGGTCGCTCTGGGGCTTACTTCTACACCTTC. Residues: CASGRSGAYFYTF.

The J gene is TRBJ2-1, the V gene TRBV29-1; 7 bases map to TRBD1. The V and J ends lost 6 bases and 2 bases, in that order; junction bases with no gene match: 1. The CDR3 contains 12 residues. Germline CDR1 and CDR2: SQVTM and ANQGSEA. The CDR3 loop is CSVTGAYNEQFF. The CDR3 nucleotides are TGCAGCGTCACAGGGGCCTACAATGAGCAGTTCTTC.

The chain links TRBV15 to TRBJ1-5; weak D call: TRBD1 (5 bases). The V end lost 0 bases, the J end lost 5 bases, and 14 bases lay between the germline ends. Germline V gene sequence: CDR1 LNHNV, CDR2 YYDKDF (reference sequence). This CDR3 comprises 16 residues. The CDR3 region is CATSRDGGAPYQPQHF. The CDR3 coding sequence is TGTGCCACCAGCAGAGATGGCGGGGCTCCGTATCAGCCCCAGCATTTT.

The chain is built from TRBV13 and TRBJ2-5; TRBD1 matches 10 bases. CDR1 and CDR2 from the germline V gene are PRHDT and FYEKMQ (reference sequence). The length of the CDR3 is 13 residues. V lost 4 bases and J lost 5; bases outside the gene matches: 1. CDR3 residues: CASSWDRGETQYF. In nucleotides, the CDR3 is TGTGCCAGCAGCTGGGACAGGGGCGAGACCCAGTACTTC.

This clone was seen just once. The chain combines TRBV29-1 with TRBJ1-1; a possible D gene is TRBD1 (6 bases). Deletions cut 6 bases from V and 10 bases from J, with 12 bases between. The CDR3 length is 10 residues. In germline, CDR1 is SQVTM, CDR2 ANQGSEA. The CDR3 DNA is TGCAGCGTGACCAGGGGCCGAGCTTTCTTT. Its translation: CSVTRGRAFF.

This chain links TRBV6-1 with TRBJ2-1, with TRBD2 matching 11 bases. CDR1 and CDR2 from the germline V gene are MNHNS and SASEGT. The CDR3 runs 16 residues. V trimming: 4 bases; J trimming: 6 bases; junction bases outside the gene matches: 8. CDR3 coding DNA: TGTGCCAGCAGTGTACCCAGACTAGCGGGGAGCAATGAGCAGTTCTTC. Protein product: CASSVPRLAGSNEQFF.

This chain uses TRBV7-9 with TRBJ2-7, with a possible D match to TRBD2 (7 bases). This CDR3 is 15 amino acids long. The germline V and J ends were trimmed by 5 bases and 0 bases, with 14 bases remaining between them. Looked up from germline, CDR1 is SEHNR and CDR2 is FQNEAQ (reference sequence). CDR3 nucleotides: TGTGCCAGCAGCGCCCGGGGGGACAACTCCTACGAGCAGTACTTC. Translation: CASSARGDNSYEQYF.

This chain links TRBV6-1 with TRBJ2-7, with TRBD1 as a possible D gene (5 bases). The CDR3 is 16 residues long. V shed 2 bases and J shed 1 base, with 15 bases lying between them. Germline V CDR1 and CDR2: MNHNS, SASEGT. The DNA for the CDR3 is TGTGCCAGCAGTGAACTGCGGCAGGGTAAATCCTACGAGCAGTACTTC. This encodes CASSELRQGKSYEQYF.

The genes are TRBV19 and TRBJ2-1; 9 bases agree with TRBD2. The trim removed 7 bases at V and 7 bases at J, leaving 11 bases unmatched. Germline V CDR1 and CDR2: LNHDA, SQIVND (reference sequence). The CDR3 consists of 15 residues. CDR3 bases: TGTGCCAGTAACGGTAGCGGGAGATTTGATAATGAGCAGTTCTTC. The encoded protein is CASNGSGRFDNEQFF.

V and J are TRBV13 and TRBJ2-7, with 15 bases identical to TRBD2. Germline V gene data show CDR1 as PRHDT and CDR2 as FYEKMQ (reference sequence). The length of the CDR3 is 16 residues. V was pared by 5 bases and J by 2 bases, with 4 bases of the junction left unmatched. In DNA form, the CDR3 reads TGTGCCAGCAGCCGGACTAGCGGGAGGGCCCCCTACGAGCAGTACTTC. Translated: CASSRTSGRAPYEQYF.

V is TRBV6-5 and J is TRBJ1-2; 9 bases align to TRBD1. J lost 2 bases, V lost 5 bases, and 3 bases had no gene match. The CDR3 spans 14 residues. Germline V lookup: CDR1 MNHEY, CDR2 SVGAGI. The CDR3 region is CASSGGQGNYGYTF. CDR3 in DNA: TGTGCCAGCAGTGGCGGACAGGGGAACTATGGCTACACCTTC.

The chain joins TRBV5-8 to TRBJ2-7; D perhaps matches TRBD2 (5 bases). The CDR3 runs 16 residues. The V end lost 0 bases, the J end lost 0 bases, and 13 bases lay between the germline ends. CDR1 is SGHTS, CDR2 YDEGEE, per germline. This CDR3 is CASSLVPGGGSYEQYF. CDR3 DNA sequence: TGTGCCAGCAGCTTGGTTCCAGGAGGCGGCTCCTACGAGCAGTACTTC. Variable domain in full (rest from reference TRBV5-8 and TRBJ2-7): EAGVTQSPTHLIKTRGQQATLRCSPISGHTSVYWYQQALGLGLQFLLWYDEGEERNRGNFPPRFSGRQFPNYSSELNVNALELEDSALYLCASSLVPGGGSYEQYFGPGTRLTVT.

On this clone itself: Relative to the germline gene, one junction end is altered; a read error may explain this. The chain joins TRBV2 to TRBJ1-3; D is unclear. CDR1 is SNHLY, CDR2 FYNNEI, per germline. The CDR3 sequence is 16 residues long. CDR3: CVSSVTGVASGNTIYF. CDR3 nucleotide sequence: TGTGTCAGCAGTGTGACGGGTGTCGCCTCTGGAAACACCATATATTTT.

The chain links TRBV7-8 to TRBJ2-7, with 7 bases identical to TRBD1. Germline values: CDR1 SGHVS, CDR2 FQNEAQ. With 4 bases clipped from V and 0 bases from J, the junction kept 3 bases outside the gene matches. The CDR3 runs 14 residues. The CDR3 sequence is CASSWGQSSYEQYF. The DNA for the CDR3 is TGTGCCAGCAGCTGGGGACAGAGCTCCTACGAGCAGTACTTC. The complete variable domain, with remaining parts taken from reference TRBV7-8 and TRBJ2-7, reads GAGVSQSPRYKVAKRGQDVALRCDPISGHVSLFWYQQALGQGPEFLTYFQNEAQLDKSGLPSDRFFAERPEGSVSTLKIQRTQQEDSAVYLCASSWGQSSYEQYFGPGTRLTVT.

V gene TRBV6-6 combines with J gene TRBJ1-2; 8 nucleotides line up with TRBD1. The V gene end was trimmed by 8 bases and the J gene end by 8 bases; junction bases not matched to a gene: 13. This CDR3 is 14 amino acids long. Germline CDR1 and CDR2: MNHNY and SVGAGI (reference sequence). In nucleotides, the CDR3 is TGTGCCAGCTGGTATTCGACAGGGGTTGAGGGCTACACCTTC. This gives the protein CASWYSTGVEGYTF.

CDR3 in amino acids: CASSTGTSGGTDTQYF. CDR3 in DNA: TGTGCCAGCAGCACGGGGACTAGCGGGGGGACAGATACGCAGTATTTT. V usage is TRBV7-3 and J usage is TRBJ2-3, with TRBD2 identical over 15 bases. CDR1 is SGHTA, CDR2 FQGTGA, per germline. V lost 5 bases, J lost 3 bases, and 3 bases stayed unmatched. The CDR3 loop spans 16 amino acids.

This chain joins TRBV5-4 and TRBJ1-1; D is perhaps TRBD1 (6 bases). CDR3 length equals 14 residues. Germline lookup yields CDR1 SGHNT and CDR2 YYREEE (reference sequence). The V and J ends lost 0 bases and 3 bases respectively, with 9 bases between them. CDR3 protein: CASSLGGRHTEAFF. The CDR3 region has the DNA TGTGCCAGCAGCTTGGGGGGGCGGCACACTGAAGCTTTCTTT.

This rearrangement joins TRBV11-3 to TRBJ2-3; D may be TRBD2 (6 bases). The CDR3 loop spans 14 amino acids. CDR1 is SGHNT and CDR2 is YENEEA in the germline V gene. Trimming stripped 5 bases from V and 0 bases from J, with 9 bases between. CDR3 DNA: TGTGCCAGCAGCAAGGGGACTAGCACAGATACGCAGTATTTT. It encodes CASSKGTSTDTQYF.

V usage is TRBV6-1 and J usage is TRBJ2-3; the match to TRBD1 covers 11 bases. The junction had 5 bases not matched to a gene; V was cut back by 0 bases and J by 6 bases. Germline CDR1 reads MNHNS; CDR2 reads SASEGT. The CDR3 consists of 16 residues. CDR3 nucleotide sequence: TGTGCCAGCAGTGAAGCTATGGGACAGGGGGGGGATACGCAGTATTTT. Translated: CASSEAMGQGGDTQYF.

The chain joins TRBV7-3 to TRBJ2-2; D is unresolved. V was pared by 4 bases and J by 7 bases, with 10 bases between. The germline V gene encodes CDR1 SGHTA and CDR2 FQGTGA. This CDR3 has 13 amino acids. CDR3 sequence: CASSSGLFGELFF. CDR3 nucleotides: TGTGCCAGCAGCTCAGGCCTCTTCGGGGAGCTGTTTTTT.

The chain joins TRBV5-4 to TRBJ1-1, with a weak D call TRBD1 (5 bases). CDR1 is SGHNT and CDR2 is YYREEE in the germline V gene (reference sequence). V was pared by 0 bases and J by 1 base, with 10 bases between. CDR3 length: 15 amino acids. The CDR3 protein is CASSLGWGQNTEAFF. The CDR3, as DNA: TGTGCCAGCAGCTTGGGTTGGGGCCAGAACACTGAAGCTTTCTTT.

The chain combines TRBV2 with TRBJ1-2; 7 nucleotides align to TRBD1. The CDR3 sequence is 14 residues long. Trimming at V came to 7 bases and at J to 4 bases, leaving 9 bases not matched to a gene. The germline V gene encodes CDR1 SNHLY and CDR2 FYNNEI. DNA for the CDR3: TGTGCCAGCAACCAACAGGGGACTTTCTATGGCTACACCTTC. Its translation: CASNQQGTFYGYTF.

The chain couples TRBV7-9 to TRBJ1-1, with 8 positions matching TRBD1. The V gene's germline CDR1 is SEHNR and CDR2 FQNEAQ (reference sequence). The CDR3 covers 15 residues. V lost 6 bases, J lost 2 bases, and 8 bases stayed unmatched. The CDR3 here is CASRLGQGDNTEAFF. The CDR3 DNA follows: TGTGCCAGCAGACTCGGACAGGGAGATAACACTGAAGCTTTCTTT.

This chain uses TRBV4-3 with TRBJ1-5; tentative D call: TRBD1 (6 bases). The CDR3 covers 15 residues. V was clipped by 0 bases and J by 5 bases, with 11 bases between them. Germline CDR1 is LGHNA and CDR2 is YSLEER. Here the CDR3 reads CASSQDKGVYQPQHF. CDR3 DNA: TGCGCCAGCAGCCAAGATAAGGGGGTCTATCAGCCCCAGCATTTT.

This clone was recorded a few times. The genes are TRBV30 and TRBJ1-6; 9 positions agree with TRBD1. The length of the CDR3 is 16 residues. Per germline, CDR1 GTSNPN and CDR2 SVGIG (reference sequence). CDR3 in amino acids: CAILRDRAGINSPLHF. DNA of the CDR3: TGTGCGATCCTCCGGGACAGGGCTGGAATTAATTCACCCCTCCACTTT.